Included here is one T cell receptor beta chain sequence, with context. Antigen: not known. This record belongs to a study of beta chain features in type 1 diabetes. The whole isolated RNA underwent reverse transcription, so sequencing captured expressed TCRB transcripts. Only in-frame clones appear in the TCRdb table, and some are missing; sequencing was by immunoSEQ multiplex PCR. The sample lists about 700,000 clones; under 15% were seen once. Sorting based on CD45RO/CCR7/CD25/CD127/CD95/CD27 separated CD4+ naive, central memory, regulatory and stem cell-like memory cells. Study conclusions and caveats: TCRB CDR3 length was moderately but significantly reduced in all four CD4+ subsets of Type 1 diabetes patients.

Germline assignment: CDR1 SGDLS and CDR2 YYNGEE. The CDR3 has 13 residues. V lost 0 bases and J 8 bases, leaving 11 bases between the germline ends. V is TRBV9 and J is TRBJ1-2, with a possible D match to TRBD1 (5 bases). Sequenced material: naive CD4+ T cells from blood. The origin of this receptor is a man aged 18 to 35 with type 1 diabetes. This CDR3 reads CASSVDTGDGYTF. The CDR3 nucleotides are TGTGCCAGCAGCGTAGATACGGGGGACGGCTACACCTTC.